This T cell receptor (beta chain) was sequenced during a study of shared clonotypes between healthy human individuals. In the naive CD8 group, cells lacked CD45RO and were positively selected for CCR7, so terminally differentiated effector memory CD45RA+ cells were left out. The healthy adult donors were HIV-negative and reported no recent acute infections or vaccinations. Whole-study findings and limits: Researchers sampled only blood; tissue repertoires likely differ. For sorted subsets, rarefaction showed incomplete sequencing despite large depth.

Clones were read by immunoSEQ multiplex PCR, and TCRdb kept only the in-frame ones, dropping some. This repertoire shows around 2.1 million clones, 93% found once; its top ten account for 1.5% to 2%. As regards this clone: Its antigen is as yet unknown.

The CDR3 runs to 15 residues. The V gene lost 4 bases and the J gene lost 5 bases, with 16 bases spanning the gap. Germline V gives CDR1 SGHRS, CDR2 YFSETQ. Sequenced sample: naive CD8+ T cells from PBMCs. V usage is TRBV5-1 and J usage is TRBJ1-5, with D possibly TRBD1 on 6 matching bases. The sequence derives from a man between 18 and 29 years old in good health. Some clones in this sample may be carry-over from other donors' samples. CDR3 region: CASSLSGGGHQPQHF. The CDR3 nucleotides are TGCGCCAGCAGCCTATCTGGGGGGGGCCATCAGCCCCAGCATTTT.